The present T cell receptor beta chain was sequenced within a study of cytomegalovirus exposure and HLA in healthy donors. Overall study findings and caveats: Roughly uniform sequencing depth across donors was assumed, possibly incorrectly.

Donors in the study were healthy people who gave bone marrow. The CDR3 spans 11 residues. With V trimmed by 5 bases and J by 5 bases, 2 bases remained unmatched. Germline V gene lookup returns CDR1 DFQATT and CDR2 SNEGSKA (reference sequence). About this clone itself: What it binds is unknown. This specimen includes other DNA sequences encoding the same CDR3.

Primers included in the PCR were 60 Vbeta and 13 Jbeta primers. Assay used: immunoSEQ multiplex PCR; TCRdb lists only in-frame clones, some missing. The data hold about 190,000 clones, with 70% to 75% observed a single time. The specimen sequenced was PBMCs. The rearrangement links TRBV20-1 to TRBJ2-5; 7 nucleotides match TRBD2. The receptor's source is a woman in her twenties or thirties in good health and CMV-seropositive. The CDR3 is CSASREETQYF. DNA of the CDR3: TGCAGTGCTTCGCGGGAGGAGACCCAGTACTTC.